This T cell receptor beta chain was recovered during a study of cytomegalovirus exposure and HLA in healthy donors. Whole-study findings and limits: DRB1 had the most TCR associations and HLA-C the fewest, a later analysis found, with rates varying by HLA locus. TCR beta sequences reportedly predicted most subjects' HLA-A and HLA-B alleles accurately.

This PCR relied on a set of 60 Vbeta primers and 13 Jbeta primers. TCRdb's table, derived via immunoSEQ multiplex PCR, lists solely in-frame clones and lacks some. The sample lists about 81,000 clones; 77% were seen once. This clone was recorded a few times. What it binds is not known. The TCR sequence derives from a man in his fifties in good health and CMV-seropositive. The source material was PBMCs.

Written as DNA, the CDR3 is TGCGCCAGCAGTGAGTCTGCCAGGTCCACCGGGGAGCTGTTTTTT. Amino acids: CASSESARSTGELFF. This chain uses TRBV10-1 with TRBJ2-2; D remains unclear. Germline V gives CDR1 WNHNN, CDR2 SYGVQD (reference sequence). This CDR3 has 15 amino acids. V was shortened by 0 bases and J by 4 bases, with 9 bases between the two germline ends.